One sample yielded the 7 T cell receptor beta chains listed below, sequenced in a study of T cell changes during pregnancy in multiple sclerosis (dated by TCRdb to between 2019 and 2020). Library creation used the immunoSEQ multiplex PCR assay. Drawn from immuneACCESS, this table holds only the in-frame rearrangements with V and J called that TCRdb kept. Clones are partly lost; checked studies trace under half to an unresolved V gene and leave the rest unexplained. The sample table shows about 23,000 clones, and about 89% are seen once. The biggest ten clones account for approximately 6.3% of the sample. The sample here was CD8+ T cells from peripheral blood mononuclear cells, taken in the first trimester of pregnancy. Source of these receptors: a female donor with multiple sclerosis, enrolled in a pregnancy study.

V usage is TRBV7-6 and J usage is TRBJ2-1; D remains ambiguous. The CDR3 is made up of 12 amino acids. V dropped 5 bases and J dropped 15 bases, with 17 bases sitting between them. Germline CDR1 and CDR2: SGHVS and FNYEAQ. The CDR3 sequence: CASSTGSLSPFF. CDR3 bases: TGTGCCAGCAGCACCGGGTCCCTTTCACCGTTCTTC.

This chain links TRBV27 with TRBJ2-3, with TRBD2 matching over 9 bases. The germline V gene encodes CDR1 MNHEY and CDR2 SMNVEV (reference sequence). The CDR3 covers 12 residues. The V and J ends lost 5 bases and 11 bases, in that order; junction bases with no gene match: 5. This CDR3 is CASSIAGVGQYF. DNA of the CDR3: TGTGCCAGCAGTATAGCGGGAGTGGGGCAGTATTTT.

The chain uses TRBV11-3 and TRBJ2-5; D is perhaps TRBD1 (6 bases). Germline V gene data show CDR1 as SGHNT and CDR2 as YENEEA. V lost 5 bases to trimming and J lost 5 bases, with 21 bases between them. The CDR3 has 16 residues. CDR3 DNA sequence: TGTGCCAGCAGCCCCTACAGGGACCCCCCTATGGAGACCCAGTACTTC. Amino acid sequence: CASSPYRDPPMETQYF.

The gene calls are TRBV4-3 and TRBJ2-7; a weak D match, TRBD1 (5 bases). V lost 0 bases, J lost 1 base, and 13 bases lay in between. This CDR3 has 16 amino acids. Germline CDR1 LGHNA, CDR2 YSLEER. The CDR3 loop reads CASSQDWQGPSYEQYF. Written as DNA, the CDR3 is TGCGCCAGCAGCCAAGATTGGCAGGGCCCTTCCTACGAGCAGTACTTC.

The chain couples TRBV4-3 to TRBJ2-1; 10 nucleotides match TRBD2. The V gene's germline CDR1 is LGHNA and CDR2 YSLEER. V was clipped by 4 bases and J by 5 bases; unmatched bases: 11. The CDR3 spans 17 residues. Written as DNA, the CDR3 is TGCGCCAGCAGCCGCAAATGGGGAGCGGGAGGGGACAATGAGCAGTTCTTC. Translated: CASSRKWGAGGDNEQFF.

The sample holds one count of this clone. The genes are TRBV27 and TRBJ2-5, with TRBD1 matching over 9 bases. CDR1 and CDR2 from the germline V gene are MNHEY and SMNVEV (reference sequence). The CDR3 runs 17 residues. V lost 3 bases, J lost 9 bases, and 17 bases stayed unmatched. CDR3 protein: CASSLLWGGTGTTAQYF. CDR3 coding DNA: TGTGCCAGCAGTTTGCTCTGGGGGGGGACAGGGACAACGGCCCAGTACTTC.

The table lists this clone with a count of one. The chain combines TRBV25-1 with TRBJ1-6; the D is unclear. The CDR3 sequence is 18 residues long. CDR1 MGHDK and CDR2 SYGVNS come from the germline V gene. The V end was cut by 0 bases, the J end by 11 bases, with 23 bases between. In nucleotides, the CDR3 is TGTGCCAGCAGTGAATACGTGGGTTTCGACATCCTCTCTCCACCCCTCCACTTT. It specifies CASSEYVGFDILSPPLHF. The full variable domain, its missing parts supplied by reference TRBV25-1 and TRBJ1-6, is EADIYQTPRYLVIGTGKKITLECSQTMGHDKMYWYQQDPGMELHLIHYSYGVNSTEKGDLSSESTVSRIRTEHFPLTLESARPSHTSQYLCASSEYVGFDILSPPLHFGNGTRLTVT.